Shown below are 26 T cell receptor beta chains from a single sample sequenced in a study of memory CD4+ T cells and cytomegalovirus serostatus. Produced via immunoSEQ multiplex PCR; TCRdb's table is partial and in-frame only. The table shows about 96,000 clones, with about 80% occurring only once. The sort gate was single viable CD3+CD4+CD8-CD45RO+ cells for memory CD4+ T cells. The sample was memory CD4+ T cells from blood. The source is an adult in good health and CMV-seropositive.

This clone appeared a few times. The chain couples TRBV27 to TRBJ2-1; 8 bases fit TRBD2. Germline V gene lookup returns CDR1 MNHEY and CDR2 SMNVEV (reference sequence). V trimming: 6 bases; J trimming: 13 bases; junction bases outside the gene matches: 8. The CDR3 consists of 12 residues. Here the CDR3 DNA reads TGTGCCAGCAGGCCAACTAGCGGTCCCCAGTTCTTC. Translation: CASRPTSGPQFF.

The chain couples TRBV28 to TRBJ2-7; 9 positions agree with TRBD2. Germline CDR1 is MDHEN and CDR2 is SYDVKM. V lost 5 bases to trimming and J lost 3 bases; unmatched junction nucleotides: 5. CDR3 length: 14 residues. CDR3 nucleotide sequence: TGTGCCAGCAGTCCGCGGGGGGGGAACTACGAGCAGTACTTC. Its translation is CASSPRGGNYEQYF.

J is TRBJ1-5 and V is TRBV19; D possibly corresponds to TRBD1 (6 bases). The CDR3 sequence is 18 residues long. The V end was cut by 5 bases, the J end by 1 base, with 21 bases between. Germline V gives CDR1 LNHDA, CDR2 SQIVND (reference sequence). The CDR3 DNA reads as TGTGCCAGTAGTCCCCCGCGGGGGGGCCTGGAGAGCAATCAGCCCCAGCATTTT. It is translated as CASSPPRGGLESNQPQHF.

This chain uses TRBV28 with TRBJ2-1, with D hard to call. The ends were cut back, 10 bases at V and 5 bases at J, with 21 bases in the middle. This CDR3 region has 15 residues. CDR1 and CDR2 (germline): MDHEN, SYDVKM. CDR3 loop: CAISDGVTSNNEQFF. The CDR3 DNA follows: TGTGCCATCTCCGATGGCGTCACCTCAAACAATGAGCAGTTCTTC.

This chain connects TRBV5-1 to TRBJ2-3; TRBD2 aligns across 7 bases. The CDR3 extends over 15 amino acids. Germline CDR1 is SGHRS and CDR2 is YFSETQ. Trimming at V came to 5 bases and at J to 2 bases, leaving 8 bases not matched to a gene. CDR3 DNA: TGCGCCAGCAGTGACCCGGGAGGTGACACAGATACGCAGTATTTT. This codes for CASSDPGGDTDTQYF.

The V and J genes are TRBV7-9 and TRBJ2-4, with TRBD1 matching over 10 bases. Germline CDR1 is SEHNR and CDR2 is FQNEAQ (reference sequence). The CDR3 has 17 amino acids. The trim removed 3 bases at V and 3 bases at J, leaving 8 bases unmatched. DNA for the CDR3: TGTGCCAGCAGCTTCCGGGACAGGGGTATGGGCAAAAACATTCAGTACTTC. Protein product: CASSFRDRGMGKNIQYF.

The genes are TRBV4-1 and TRBJ2-1; 8 bases map to TRBD1. J was trimmed by 1 base and V by 3 bases; bases with no gene match: 8. CDR1 and CDR2 from the germline V gene are MGHRA and YSYEKL. The CDR3 is 17 residues long. The CDR3, as DNA: TGCGCCAGCAGCCAGGATACGGACAGGGCATCCTACAATGAGCAGTTCTTC. This translates into CASSQDTDRASYNEQFF.

The V gene is TRBV5-1, the J gene TRBJ1-1; D ambiguous. Trimming pared 4 bases from V and 3 bases from J, leaving 13 bases between. Germline V gives CDR1 SGHRS, CDR2 YFSETQ. The CDR3 covers 14 residues. This chain's CDR3 is CASSPDPGYTEAFF. The CDR3 bases are TGCGCCAGCAGCCCGGACCCAGGATACACTGAAGCTTTCTTT.

The chain is built from TRBV10-3 and TRBJ2-5, with TRBD2 matching over 9 bases. J gave up 4 bases and V 4 bases, and 10 bases lay outside the gene matches. The CDR3 runs to 16 residues. Germline V lookup: CDR1 ENHRY, CDR2 SYGVKD. The CDR3 loop reads CAISGGAGGIPETQYF. The CDR3 nucleotides read TGTGCCATCAGTGGGGGAGCGGGAGGTATTCCAGAGACCCAGTACTTC.

V gene TRBV7-2 combines with J gene TRBJ1-5; TRBD1 is a possible D gene (5 bases). This CDR3 contains 15 residues. With 3 bases removed from V and 2 bases from J, the gap between germline ends came to 11 bases. Germline CDR1 and CDR2: SGHTA and FQGNSA. This chain's CDR3 is CASSLAGVRNQPQHF. The CDR3 DNA follows: TGTGCCAGCAGCTTGGCGGGGGTTCGCAATCAGCCCCAGCATTTT. Using reference TRBV7-2 and TRBJ1-5 for the parts outside the CDR3, the full variable domain is GAGVSQSPSNKVTEKGKDVELRCDPISGHTALYWYRQSLGQGLEFLIYFQGNSAPDKSGLPSDRFSAERTGGSVSTLTIQRTQQEDSAVYLCASSLAGVRNQPQHFGDGTRLSIL.

The V and J genes are TRBV18 and TRBJ1-1; no reliable D call. With 0 bases removed from V and 4 bases from J, the gap between germline ends came to 3 bases. Germline loops: CDR1 KGHSH, CDR2 LQKENI. The CDR3 has 12 residues. The CDR3 DNA reads TGTGCCAGCTCACCACCAATCACTGAAGCTTTCTTT. Translating it yields CASSPPITEAFF.

This chain joins TRBV5-1 and TRBJ2-5, with 9 bases lining up with TRBD2. Germline V gene sequence: CDR1 SGHRS, CDR2 YFSETQ. This CDR3 is built from 16 residues. V shed 0 bases, J shed 4 bases, and the junction held 7 bases outside the gene matches. CDR3 amino acids: CASSLGIAGVVETQYF. The DNA for the CDR3 is TGCGCCAGCAGCTTGGGAATAGCGGGAGTGGTAGAGACCCAGTACTTC.

This clone was seen only a few times. The chain employs TRBV5-6 and TRBJ1-1; 8 positions match TRBD1. The V gene end was trimmed by 3 bases and the J gene end by 5 bases; junction bases not matched to a gene: 6. In germline, CDR1 is SGHDT, CDR2 YYEEEE. The CDR3 extends over 14 amino acids. Written as DNA, the CDR3 is TGTGCCAGCAGCTACAGGGGGGATGGGACTGAAGCTTTCTTT. It specifies CASSYRGDGTEAFF.

The rearrangement joins TRBV30 to TRBJ1-1, with a possible D match to TRBD1 (6 bases). CDR1 and CDR2 from the germline V gene are GTSNPN and SVGIG (reference sequence). Trimming shortened V by 5 bases and J by 4 bases, and 11 bases separated the two germline ends. This CDR3 has 12 amino acids. CDR3 sequence reads: CAWDRFGTEAFF. Written as DNA, the CDR3 is TGTGCCTGGGACAGGTTCGGCACTGAAGCTTTCTTT.

The chain has TRBV7-2 and TRBJ2-3, with 10 bases matching TRBD2. The CDR3 has 17 amino acids. Germline V gene data show CDR1 as SGHTA and CDR2 as FQGNSA. The trim removed 1 base at V and 5 bases at J, leaving 9 bases unmatched. The DNA of the CDR3 is TGTGCCAGCAGCTTAGTCCCTAGCGGGGGAGGTAAAGATACGCAGTATTTT. It yields the protein CASSLVPSGGGKDTQYF.

The chain couples TRBV30 to TRBJ2-7, with D tentatively TRBD2 (6 bases). The ends were cut back, 5 bases at V and 4 bases at J, with 18 bases in the middle. The CDR3 sequence is 14 residues long. Germline V lookup: CDR1 GTSNPN, CDR2 SVGIG (reference sequence). The CDR3 sequence is CAWGGFGRGYEQYF. The DNA for the CDR3 is TGTGCCTGGGGCGGTTTTGGCCGGGGGTACGAGCAGTACTTC.

This chain links TRBV5-1 with TRBJ1-1; D is possibly TRBD1 (5 bases). This CDR3 spans 14 amino acids. With 5 bases removed from V and 2 bases from J, the gap between germline ends came to 13 bases. The V gene's germline CDR1 is SGHRS and CDR2 YFSETQ. The CDR3 spells CASRAGTANTEAFF. In nucleotides, the CDR3 is TGCGCCAGCAGGGCCGGGACGGCAAACACTGAAGCTTTCTTT.

This chain connects TRBV5-6 to TRBJ1-1, with 9 bases aligning to TRBD1. With V trimmed by 9 bases and J by 3 bases, 12 bases remained unmatched. Germline V gives CDR1 SGHDT, CDR2 YYEEEE. The CDR3 sequence is 15 residues long. In nucleotides, the CDR3 is TGTGCCACGTCACAGGGGGCTTGGGGCGACACTGAAGCTTTCTTT. This sequence encodes CATSQGAWGDTEAFF. The full variable domain, rest sourced from reference TRBV5-6 and TRBJ1-1, is DAGVTQSPTHLIKTRGQQVTLRCSPKSGHDTVSWYQQALGQGPQFIFQYYEEEERQRGNFPDRFSGHQFPNYSSELNVNALLLGDSALYLCATSQGAWGDTEAFFGQGTRLTVV.

This clone was observed once. The germline gene is not matched at one end of the junction; a read error may be the cause. This rearrangement joins TRBV7-7 to TRBJ2-2, with 12 positions matching TRBD2. Germline values: CDR1 SSHAT, CDR2 FNYEAQ (reference sequence). The CDR3 totals 15 residues. CDR3 sequence (DNA): TGTGCTAGCAGCTTAGGACTAGCGGGAACCGGGGAGCTGTTTTTT. Its translation: CASSLGLAGTGELFF.

The chain couples TRBV19 to TRBJ2-4, with 9 bases that match TRBD2. The V and J ends lost 3 bases and 6 bases, in that order; junction bases with no gene match: 12. The CDR3 spans 17 residues. CDR1 and CDR2 from the germline V gene are LNHDA and SQIVND (reference sequence). The CDR3 is CASSIGAGGPMGNIQYF. CDR3 nucleotides: TGTGCCAGTAGTATCGGGGCGGGAGGGCCAATGGGAAACATTCAGTACTTC.

In nucleotides, the CDR3 is TGTGCCAGCAGCTTAGCGCAACTAGCGGGAGGGACCGGGGAGCTGTTTTTT. Translation: CASSLAQLAGGTGELFF. This chain joins TRBV7-8 and TRBJ2-2, with TRBD2 identical over 13 bases. This CDR3 spans 17 amino acids. Germline CDR1 SGHVS, CDR2 FQNEAQ. Losses at the gene ends were 0 bases for V and 5 bases for J; bases not matched to a gene: 3.

For this clone: This sample also contains other DNA sequences that code for the same CDR3. The chain has TRBV6-1 and TRBJ2-3, with D possibly matching TRBD2 (6 bases). V gave up 4 bases and J gave up 0 bases, with 8 bases separating them. The CDR3 covers 14 residues. Germline V gene data show CDR1 as MNHNS and CDR2 as SASEGT. CDR3: CASSGGTSTDTQYF. CDR3 bases: TGTGCCAGCAGTGGGGGGACTAGCACAGATACGCAGTATTTT.

This chain joins TRBV9 and TRBJ2-5; tentatively, D is TRBD1 (6 bases). The CDR3 spans 16 residues. Trimming shortened V by 0 bases and J by 5 bases, and 17 bases separated the two germline ends. Germline CDR1 SGDLS, CDR2 YYNGEE. CDR3 DNA: TGTGCCAGCAGCGTAGGGGGCACAGGGTTTGGCGAGACCCAGTACTTC. Protein product: CASSVGGTGFGETQYF.

The chain recombines TRBV7-9 with TRBJ2-1; D gene ambiguous. Germline CDR1 and CDR2: SEHNR and FQNEAQ (reference sequence). V was shortened by 5 bases and J by 15 bases, with 5 bases between the two germline ends. The CDR3 sequence is 8 residues long. CDR3 sequence: CASSLPFF. CDR3 nucleotides: TGTGCCAGCAGCCTACCGTTCTTC.

The gene calls are TRBV5-4 and TRBJ1-1; D call uncertain. Trimming took off 0 bases at V and 7 bases at J, with 16 bases between the two ends. CDR3 length: 15 residues. Germline-derived CDR1 and CDR2 are SGHNT and YYREEE (reference sequence). CDR3 DNA sequence: TGTGCCAGCAGCTTGGTCTCACCAGGTCGGGGTGAAGCTTTCTTT. Its translation is CASSLVSPGRGEAFF.

V usage is TRBV6-5 and J usage is TRBJ1-1; D unclear. The germline gives CDR1 MNHEY, CDR2 SVGAGI. CDR3 length: 11 amino acids. V was trimmed by 6 bases and J by 3 bases, leaving 5 bases between them. Written as DNA, the CDR3 is TGTGCCAGCAGGTACGACACTGAAGCTTTCTTT. Amino acid sequence: CASRYDTEAFF.